One T cell receptor beta chain is described in this entry. Its specificity is unknown. This sample includes further DNA sequences coding for the same CDR3. Per the germline V gene, CDR1 is MDHEN and CDR2 is SYDVKM. The CDR3 runs to 14 residues. With 3 bases removed from V and 1 base from J, the gap between germline ends came to 9 bases. The sample comes from a study of shared clonotypes between healthy human individuals. TCRdb keeps only in-frame clones here, not all; method: immunoSEQ multiplex PCR. The data contain over 2 million clones, around 90% of them singletons. Study-wide results and caveats: The researchers took only blood, and tissue repertoires probably look different.

The sequenced sample was naive CD4+ T cells from PBMCs. The subset: CD45RA+ positively selected. The clonotype was recovered from a man aged 18 to 35 in good health. Some clones in this sample may be carry-over from other donors' samples. The chain has TRBV28 and TRBJ1-1, with a tentative D call TRBD1 (6 bases). CDR3 DNA: TGTGCCAGCAGTTTGACAGGCCGGAACACTGAAGCTTTCTTT. Translated: CASSLTGRNTEAFF. Full variable domain (remainder filled in from reference TRBV28 and TRBJ1-1): DVKVTQSSRYLVKRTGEKVFLECVQDMDHENMFWYRQDPGLGLRLIYFSYDVKMKEKGDIPEGYSVSREKKERFSLILESASTNQTSMYLCASSLTGRNTEAFFGQGTRLTVV.